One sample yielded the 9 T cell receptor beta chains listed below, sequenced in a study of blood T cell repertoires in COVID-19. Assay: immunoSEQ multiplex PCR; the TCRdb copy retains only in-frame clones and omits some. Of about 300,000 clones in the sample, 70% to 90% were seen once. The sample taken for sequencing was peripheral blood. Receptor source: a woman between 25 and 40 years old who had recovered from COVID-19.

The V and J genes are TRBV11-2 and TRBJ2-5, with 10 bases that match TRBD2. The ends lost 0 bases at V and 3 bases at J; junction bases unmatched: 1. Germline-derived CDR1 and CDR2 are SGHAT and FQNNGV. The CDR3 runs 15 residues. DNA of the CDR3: TGTGCCAGCAGCTTAGAAAGCGGGGGGGAAGAGACCCAGTACTTC. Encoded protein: CASSLESGGEETQYF.

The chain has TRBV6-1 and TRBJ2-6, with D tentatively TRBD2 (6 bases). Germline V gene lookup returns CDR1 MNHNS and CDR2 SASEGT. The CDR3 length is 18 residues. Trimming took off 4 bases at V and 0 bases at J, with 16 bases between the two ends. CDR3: CASSGGGGTYSGANVLTF. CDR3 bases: TGTGCCAGCAGTGGCGGTGGAGGGACGTACTCTGGGGCCAACGTCCTGACTTTC.

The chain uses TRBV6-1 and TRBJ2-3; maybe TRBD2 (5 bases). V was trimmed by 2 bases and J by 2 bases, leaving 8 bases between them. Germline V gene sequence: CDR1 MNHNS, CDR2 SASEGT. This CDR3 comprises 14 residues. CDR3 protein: CASSEPGITDTQYF. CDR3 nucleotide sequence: TGTGCCAGCAGTGAACCCGGGATCACAGATACGCAGTATTTT.

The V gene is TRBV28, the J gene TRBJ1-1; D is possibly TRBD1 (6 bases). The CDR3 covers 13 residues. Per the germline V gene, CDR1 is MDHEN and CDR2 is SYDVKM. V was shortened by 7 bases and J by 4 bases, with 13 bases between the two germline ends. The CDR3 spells CASTLTGSTEAFF. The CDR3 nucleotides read TGTGCCAGCACCCTAACAGGGAGCACTGAAGCTTTCTTT.

The DNA for the CDR3 is TGTGCCAGCAGTTACCCAACTCGAGGCGGGGGGGATGCTAGCACAGATACGCAGTATTTT. It yields the protein CASSYPTRGGGDASTDTQYF. V and J are TRBV6-2 or TRBV6-3 and TRBJ2-3; 9 positions agree with TRBD2. With V trimmed by 2 bases and J by 0 bases, 15 bases remained unmatched. CDR1 and CDR2 from the germline V gene are MNHEY and SVGEGT. The CDR3 runs 20 residues.

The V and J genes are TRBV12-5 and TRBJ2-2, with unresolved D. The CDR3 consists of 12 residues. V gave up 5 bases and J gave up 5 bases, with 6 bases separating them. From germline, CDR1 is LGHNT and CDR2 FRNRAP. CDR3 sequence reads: CASGRSTGELFF. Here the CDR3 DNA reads TGTGCTAGTGGTCGGAGTACCGGGGAGCTGTTTTTT.

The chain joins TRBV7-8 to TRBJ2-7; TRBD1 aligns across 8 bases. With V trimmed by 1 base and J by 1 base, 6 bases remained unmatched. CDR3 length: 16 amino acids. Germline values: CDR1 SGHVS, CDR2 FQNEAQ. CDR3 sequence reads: CASSLGGTGISYEQYF. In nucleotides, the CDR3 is TGTGCCAGCAGCTTAGGGGGGACAGGAATATCCTACGAGCAGTACTTC.

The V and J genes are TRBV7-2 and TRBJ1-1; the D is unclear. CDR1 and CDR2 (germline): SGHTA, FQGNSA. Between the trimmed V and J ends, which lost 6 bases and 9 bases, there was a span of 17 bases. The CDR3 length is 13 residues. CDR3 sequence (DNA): TGTGCCAGCAGTCGCGGGAGACATAACCAAGCTTTCTTT. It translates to CASSRGRHNQAFF.

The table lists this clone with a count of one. The CDR3 region is CASGRIGVVEQYF. CDR3 DNA sequence: TGTGCCAGCGGGAGGATAGGGGTGGTCGAGCAGTACTTC. The chain is built from TRBV2 and TRBJ2-7; D is possibly TRBD2 (6 bases). Germline CDR1 SNHLY, CDR2 FYNNEI. The CDR3 runs to 13 residues. Trimming took off 8 bases at V and 6 bases at J, with 17 bases between the two ends.